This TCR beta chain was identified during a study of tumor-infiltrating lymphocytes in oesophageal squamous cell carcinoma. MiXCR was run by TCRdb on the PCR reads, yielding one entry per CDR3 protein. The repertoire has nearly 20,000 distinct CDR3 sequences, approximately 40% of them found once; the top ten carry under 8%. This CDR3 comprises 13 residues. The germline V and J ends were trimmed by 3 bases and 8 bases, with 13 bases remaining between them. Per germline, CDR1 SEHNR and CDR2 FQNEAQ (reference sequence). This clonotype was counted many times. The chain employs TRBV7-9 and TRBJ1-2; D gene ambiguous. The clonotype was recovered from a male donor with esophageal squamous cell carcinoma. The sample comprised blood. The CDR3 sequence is CASSFAGNEGYTF. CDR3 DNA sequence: TGTGCCAGCAGCTTTGCCGGGAATGAGGGCTACACCTTC.